This entry is about one T cell receptor beta chain. What it binds is not known. Sequencing was performed with immunoSEQ multiplex PCR; in TCRdb, only in-frame clones are kept and a portion is missing. The repertoire holds 97,000 or so clones, with around 90% as singletons. Autoimmune disease history or systemic immunosuppression disqualified patients. Baseline, cycle 4 day 1, and cycle 7 day 1 were the blood sampling points. This record belongs to a study of OX40 agonist ivuxolimab in advanced cancers. The wider study: Participants averaged about 66 years of age (range roughly 23 to 90) and were around 80% male. General observations from the study: At 0.1 to 3.0 mg/kg, clonal expansion of CD4+ and CD8+ blood T cells had occurred by week 6.

The germline CDR1 and CDR2 sequences are KGHSH and LQKENI. V was shortened by 3 bases and J by 6 bases, with 16 bases between the two germline ends. The CDR3 has 15 residues. The specimen was CD4+ or CD8+ T cells sorted from blood, collected in a trial of the OX40 agonist ivuxolimab. The receptor was derived from an adult with an advanced solid tumor such as melanoma, head and neck, liver or kidney cancer. The V call is TRBV18, the J call TRBJ2-3; tentative D call: TRBD2 (6 bases). The CDR3 loop reads CASSPSRGGGDTQYF. The DNA of the CDR3 is TGTGCCAGCTCACCGTCTCGAGGCGGAGGGGATACGCAGTATTTT.